This TCR beta chain originates from a study of blood T cells in healthy people across ages. Regarding this clonotype: The antigen remains undetermined.

The authors ran a second PCR of about 7 to 11 cycles using a sample-barcoded 5' primer and a J-beta primer mix. Sequencing recovered at least 2.5 million CDR3-containing paired-end reads from each sample. TCRdb ran MiXCR on the 5' RACE reads and lists one entry per CDR3 protein. The data show under 2,000,000 distinct CDR3 sequences, around half seen once. General study results and limits: Compared with aged donors, long-lived donors showed fewer expanded clones, suggesting selection. The lack of PBMC sorting stopped any conclusive naive versus antigen-experienced comparison. Older age went with lower TCR beta diversity per million T cells, in a roughly linear way.

Trimming took 4 bases from V and 0 from J; bases not matched to a gene: 6. The CDR3 is made up of 14 amino acids. Germline V gene data show CDR1 as SQVTM and CDR2 as ANQGSEA. The chain recombines TRBV29-1 with TRBJ2-7, with TRBD2 matching 7 bases. What was sequenced was blood. This TCR was recovered from a woman in her thirties or forties in good health. The chain's CDR3 is CSVGRRGSSYEQYF. The CDR3 DNA is TGCAGCGTTGGTAGGCGGGGGTCCTCCTACGAGCAGTACTTC.